The rows below give T cell receptor beta chains drawn from one sample of a study of cytomegalovirus exposure and HLA in healthy donors. Sequenced by immunoSEQ multiplex PCR; TCRdb stores in-frame clones only, minus some. The table has 150,000 or so clones, approximately 80% seen once. The sample consisted of PBMCs. The receptors were gathered from a woman in her thirties or forties in good health and CMV-seronegative. Each CDR3 is given with its conserved first and last residue. The D gene is left open where the match is weak. The size field is filled for only some rows; it gives once, few, many or a size class.

>TRBJ1-1|NA|12|TRBV11-2|NA
TGTGCCAGCAGCTTAAGTAGAACTGAAGCTTTCTTT
CASSLSRTEAFF
>TRBJ2-7|NA|13|TRBV27|NA
TGTGCCAGCAGTTTTGGACACCGCTACGAGCAGTACTTC
CASSFGHRYEQYF
>TRBJ2-5|NA|13|TRBV2|NA
TGTGCCAGCAGTGGACAGGGAGGTGAGACCCAGTACTTC
CASSGQGGETQYF
>TRBJ2-7|NA|14|TRBV7-3|NA
TGTGCCAGCAGCTTAACATCAGGGCCCTACGAGCAGTACTTC
CASSLTSGPYEQYF
>TRBJ1-2|NA|15|TRBV6-5|NA
TGTGCCAGCAGTTACTCTCCCGTTCTCAACTATGGCTACACCTTC
CASSYSPVLNYGYTF
>TRBJ2-1|NA|16|TRBV5-8|NA
TGTGCCAGCAGCTTCCCCAGGGGAAGCTCCTACAATGAGCAGTTCTTC
CASSFPRGSSYNEQFF
>TRBJ1-1|NA|13|TRBV5-6|NA
TGTGCCAGCAGCTTGGTGCGGGGAACTGAAGCTTTCTTT
CASSLVRGTEAFF
>TRBJ1-6|TRBD1|16|TRBV25-1|NA
TGTGCCAGCAGTGAACAATCCGGGACAGGAGGATCACCCCTCCACTTT
CASSEQSGTGGSPLHF
>TRBJ2-7|TRBD2|14|TRBV28|NA
TGTGCCAGCAGCCCTGCGGGAGTGGCCTACGAGCAGTACTTC
CASSPAGVAYEQYF
>TRBJ1-3|NA|15|TRBV19|NA
TGTGCCAGTAGCCCCAGGCTCGTCTCTGGAAACACCATATATTTT
CASSPRLVSGNTIYF
>TRBJ2-7|NA|13|TRBV6-5|once
TGTGCCAGCAGGGGAACAGGGTCCTACGAGCAGTACTTC
CASRGTGSYEQYF
>TRBJ1-2|TRBD1|14|TRBV10-3|few
TGTGCCATCAGTGAGAGAGGACAGGGAATGGCCTACACCTTC
CAISERGQGMAYTF
>TRBJ1-1|NA|14|TRBV6-6|few
TGTGCCAGCAGAATACAGGTGGGGAACACTGAAGCTTTCTTT
CASRIQVGNTEAFF
>TRBJ2-1|NA|13|TRBV6-6|NA
TGTGCCAGCAGTTATCTAGCCCACAATGAGCAGTTCTTC
CASSYLAHNEQFF
>TRBJ2-7|NA|12|TRBV7-2|NA
TGTGCCAGCAGCCGACCCCAGGGGCGGCAGTACTTC
CASSRPQGRQYF
>TRBJ2-1|TRBD2|16|TRBV28|NA
TGTGCCAGCTTGGGACTAGCGGGTAGCTCCTACAATGAGCAGTTCTTC
CASLGLAGSSYNEQFF
>TRBJ1-2|NA|12|TRBV28|NA
TGTGCCAGCAGTTTACAGGGGCGGGGCTACACCTTC
CASSLQGRGYTF
>TRBJ1-2|TRBD1|18|TRBV28|NA
TGTGCCAGCAGTTCGATCACGGGACAGGGGGTCTGGGACTATGGCTACACCTTC
CASSSITGQGVWDYGYTF
>TRBJ2-1|TRBD2|16|TRBV28|NA
TGTGCCAGCAGTTCCCGGGCGGGAGGGCCTTGGAATGAGCAGTTCTTC
CASSSRAGGPWNEQFF
>TRBJ1-3|TRBD1|13|TRBV27|once
TGTGCCAGCGGGACAGCCTCTGGAAACACCATATATTTT
CASGTASGNTIYF
>TRBJ1-2|NA|15|TRBV5-4|NA
TGTGCCAGCAGTCCACAGGAGACGACTAACTATGGCTACACCTTC
CASSPQETTNYGYTF
>TRBJ2-3|NA|14|TRBV28|once
TGTGCCAGCAGTTTAGTGCTTTCGGGAGATACGCAGTATTTT
CASSLVLSGDTQYF
>TRBJ1-1|TRBD1|17|TRBV15|NA
TGTGCCACCAGCGGGGGACAGGGGAGTATTACGAACACTGAAGCTTTCTTT
CATSGGQGSITNTEAFF
>TRBJ1-5|NA|18|TRBV18|few
TGTGCCAGCTCACCAGTGGACACCAGGTTCTATAGCAATCAGCCCCAGCATTTT
CASSPVDTRFYSNQPQHF
>TRBJ2-1|NA|15|TRBV27|few
TGTGCCAGCAGTTTCAAGTCAACGGCGGGCAATGAGCAGTTCTTC
CASSFKSTAGNEQFF
>TRBJ1-6|TRBD1|13|TRBV29-1|once
TGCAGCGTTGCCGGGACAGCTAATTCACCCCTCCACTTT
CSVAGTANSPLHF
>TRBJ1-2|TRBD1|13|TRBV11-3|NA
TGTGCCAGCAGGACGACAGGGACTGCCGGCTACACCTTC
CASRTTGTAGYTF
>TRBJ1-3|NA|15|TRBV10-1|once
TGCGCCAGCAAAGTTGCGATCCCGTTTGGAAACACCATATATTTT
CASKVAIPFGNTIYF
>TRBJ1-5|TRBD1|20|TRBV7-3|NA
TGTGCCAGCAGCGCGGCCCACAGGGGATATCGGGCTTATAGCAATCAGCCCCAGCATTTT
CASSAAHRGYRAYSNQPQHF
>TRBJ2-7|TRBD2|14|TRBV6-6|NA
TGTGCCAGCAGTTACAGCGGGGAAATAGGGGAGCAGTACTTC
CASSYSGEIGEQYF
>TRBJ2-5|NA|14|TRBV5-1|NA
TGCGCCAGCGGCGGGACCACTGGGTGGGAGACCCAGTACTTC
CASGGTTGWETQYF
>TRBJ1-2|NA|12|TRBV5-4|NA
TGTGCCAGCAGCTTGGAGGGGAATGGCTACACCTTC
CASSLEGNGYTF
>TRBJ1-2|NA|13|TRBV6-1|once
TGTGCCAGCAGTGAACCAGGGTGGGGCGGCTACACCTTC
CASSEPGWGGYTF
>TRBJ2-7|NA|13|TRBV19|NA
TGTGCCAGTAGTATCCGGGTTTACTACGAGCAGTACTTC
CASSIRVYYEQYF
>TRBJ1-1|TRBD1|13|TRBV28|NA
TGTGCCAGCAGGATACAGGGGGGGACTGAAGCTTTCTTT
CASRIQGGTEAFF
>TRBJ2-3|TRBD2|16|TRBV7-2|NA
TGTGCCAGCAGCTTTCTGGGACTAGCGGGAGAAGATACGCAGTATTTT
CASSFLGLAGEDTQYF
>TRBJ2-1|NA|13|TRBV7-2|NA
TGTGCCAGCAGCTTTAGACAGTACAATGAGCAGTTCTTC
CASSFRQYNEQFF
>TRBJ1-1|NA|14|TRBV6-6|NA
TGTGCCACCAACGACGGACAGAGGTTCTCTGAAGCTTTCTTT
CATNDGQRFSEAFF